A single sample gave rise to the 18 T cell receptor beta chains below, sequenced in a study of naive and memory T cell subsets. An equimolar mix of two oligonucleotides served as the beta constant-region primer for TRBC1 and TRBC2. TCRdb passed the UMI-ligation and nested PCR reads through MiXCR, listing each CDR3 protein once. Here the sample spans roughly 31,000 distinct CDR3 sequences, around 10% being singletons. Source material: effector memory CD4+ T cells from blood. Sample subset: effector memory, CD45RA- CD27-. The receptors were sampled from a human donor in good health.

This sequence joins TRBV27 and TRBJ2-7, with D unclear. The CDR3 sequence is 13 residues long. CDR1 and CDR2 from the germline V gene are MNHEY and SMNVEV (reference sequence). The V and J ends lost 1 base and 3 bases respectively, with 7 bases between them. CDR3 loop: CASSLFGFYEQYF. In DNA, the CDR3 is TGTGCCAGCAGTTTATTTGGGTTCTACGAGCAGTACTTC.

This clonotype was recorded once. The chain carries TRBV12-3 or TRBV12-4 and TRBJ2-1, with TRBD2 identical over 9 bases. The CDR3 covers 15 residues. The ends lost 3 bases at V and 6 bases at J; junction bases unmatched: 6. The CDR3: CASSLSSGKTNEQFF. DNA for the CDR3: TGTGCCAGCAGTTTGTCTAGCGGGAAAACCAATGAGCAGTTCTTC.

This sequence joins TRBV10-2 and TRBJ1-5, with TRBD1 identical over 8 bases. Germline values: CDR1 WSHSY, CDR2 SAAADI. V lost 6 bases, J lost 4 bases, and 5 bases stayed unmatched. The CDR3 contains 14 residues. The CDR3 protein is CASREGQVNQPQHF. The CDR3 DNA follows: TGCGCCAGCAGAGAGGGACAGGTGAATCAGCCCCAGCATTTT.

This clonotype has more than one count but fewer than ten. The chain employs TRBV10-3 and TRBJ1-2; a possible D gene is TRBD1 (5 bases). Germline V gene sequence: CDR1 ENHRY, CDR2 SYGVKD. The CDR3 covers 14 residues. Trimming shortened V by 0 bases and J by 8 bases, and 13 bases separated the two germline ends. The CDR3 bases are TGTGCCATCAGTGAGTCGGTCCCAGGGAAGGGCTACACCTTC. It yields the protein CAISESVPGKGYTF.

As regards this clonotype: This could be a read error, since a much larger clone is one nucleotide away. This chain uses TRBV11-3 with TRBJ1-1, with a tentative D call TRBD1 (6 bases). Germline CDR1 reads SGHNT; CDR2 reads YENEEA. This CDR3 has 15 residues. The V end was cut by 7 bases, the J end by 1 base, with 16 bases between. CDR3 in DNA: TGTGCCAGCACCCCTGGGGGCTCCGGGAACACTGAAGCTTTCTTT. It specifies CASTPGGSGNTEAFF.

The chain has TRBV6-2 or TRBV6-3 and TRBJ1-1; D gene ambiguous. There are 14 residues in the CDR3. Trimming removed 5 bases at V and 1 base at J, with 11 bases between. CDR1 is MNHEY, CDR2 SVGEGT, per germline. As DNA, the CDR3 is TGTGCCAGCAGTACGCTCGCCGGGAACACTGAAGCTTTCTTT. It yields the protein CASSTLAGNTEAFF.

This clonotype turned up a few times. The rearrangement links TRBV7-2 to TRBJ1-5; D uncertain. The V and J ends lost 1 base and 0 bases respectively, with 7 bases between them. Germline V gene sequence: CDR1 SGHTA, CDR2 FQGNSA. The CDR3 spans 15 residues. The CDR3: CASSLVSNSNQPQHF. CDR3 DNA sequence: TGTGCCAGCAGCTTAGTTAGCAATAGCAATCAGCCCCAGCATTTT.

This clonotype was recorded many times. The chain uses TRBV7-9 and TRBJ1-1; D remains unclear. Germline V gives CDR1 SEHNR, CDR2 FQNEAQ (reference sequence). V was trimmed by 1 base and J by 0 bases, leaving 3 bases between them. The CDR3 runs to 13 residues. CDR3 bases: TGTGCCAGCAGCTTAGAGGTGAACACTGAAGCTTTCTTT. Its translation: CASSLEVNTEAFF.

This chain links TRBV6-5 with TRBJ2-1; D unresolved. There are 13 residues in the CDR3. Trimming took 2 bases from V and 2 from J, leaving 4 bases between them. CDR1 and CDR2 from the germline V gene are MNHEY and SVGAGI. The CDR3: CASSYGPYNEQFF. CDR3 in DNA: TGTGCCAGCAGTTACGGGCCCTACAATGAGCAGTTCTTC.

This chain joins TRBV7-2 and TRBJ2-5; D is unclear. V lost 3 bases and J 5 bases, leaving 10 bases between the germline ends. The germline V gene encodes CDR1 SGHTA and CDR2 FQGNSA. This CDR3 is built from 13 residues. The CDR3: CASSLNHGETQYF. As DNA, the CDR3 is TGTGCCAGCAGCTTGAACCACGGGGAGACCCAGTACTTC.

A remark on this clonotype: Germline is not matched at one junction end, which may reflect a read error. The DNA of the CDR3 is TGTGCCAGCAGCACCCACGATGGGACAGGCGCAGCCAAAAACATTCAGTATTTC. Encoded protein: CASSTHDGTGAAKNIQYF. This chain connects TRBV9 to TRBJ2-4; 8 nucleotides align to TRBD1. CDR3 size: 18 residues. Germline V gene sequence: CDR1 SGDLS, CDR2 YYNGEE.

This clonotype was recorded a few times. V usage is TRBV20-1 and J usage is TRBJ1-1, with 8 bases aligning to TRBD1. Germline CDR1 and CDR2: DFQATT and SNEGSKA (reference sequence). The CDR3 is made up of 16 amino acids. Trimming removed 1 base from V and 5 bases from J; junction bases left unmatched: 12. CDR3 in DNA: TGCAGTGCTAGAGGCCGGACAGGGCTCGCGGGGACTGAAGCTTTCTTT. This translates into CSARGRTGLAGTEAFF.

Ten or more counts support this clonotype. The rearrangement joins TRBV29-1 to TRBJ1-1; a weak D match, TRBD1 (5 bases). The CDR3 has 13 residues. Germline lookup yields CDR1 SQVTM and CDR2 ANQGSEA. V lost 1 base and J lost 1, with 7 bases in between. The CDR3 reads CSVEAQGNTEAFF. The CDR3 coding sequence is TGCAGCGTTGAAGCCCAGGGGAACACTGAAGCTTTCTTT. The variable domain in full, with the rest retrieved from reference TRBV29-1 and TRBJ1-1, is SAVISQKPSRDICQRGTSLTIQCQVDSQVTMMFWYRQQPGQSLTLIATANQGSEATYESGFVIDKFPISRPNLTFSTLTVSNMSPEDSSIYLCSVEAQGNTEAFFGQGTRLTVV.

The gene calls are TRBV6-5 and TRBJ1-4; D call uncertain. The V and J ends lost 6 bases and 0 bases respectively, with 8 bases between them. This CDR3 has 14 amino acids. Germline V gene data show CDR1 as MNHEY and CDR2 as SVGAGI. CDR3 sequence (DNA): TGTGCCAGCAGCCCGACCTCAACTAATGAAAAACTGTTTTTT. Protein: CASSPTSTNEKLFF.

The gene calls are TRBV10-3 and TRBJ1-6; the match to TRBD1 covers 8 bases. Germline V gene data show CDR1 as ENHRY and CDR2 as SYGVKD. The V gene end was trimmed by 8 bases and the J gene end by 10 bases; junction bases not matched to a gene: 7. There are 13 residues in the CDR3. The CDR3 sequence: CAIGGQDWSPLHF. CDR3 DNA: TGTGCCATCGGGGGACAGGACTGGTCACCCCTCCACTTT.

This clonotype was seen only a few times. The chain is built from TRBV14 and TRBJ2-7, with D perhaps TRBD1 or TRBD2 (5 bases each). Germline CDR1 and CDR2: SGHDN and FVKESK. The V end lost 0 bases, the J end lost 5 bases, and 14 bases lay between the germline ends. This CDR3 comprises 15 residues. CDR3 nucleotides: TGTGCCAGCAGCCAAGAAAGGGGTCTCGGGGACGAGCAGTACTTC. Translated, it gives CASSQERGLGDEQYF.

This chain joins TRBV5-1 and TRBJ2-3; D remains unclear. The CDR3 runs to 17 residues. Deletions cut 3 bases from V and 0 bases from J, with 17 bases between. CDR1 and CDR2 (germline): SGHRS, YFSETQ. CDR3 sequence: CASSWTPRVGSTDTQYF. As DNA, the CDR3 is TGCGCCAGCAGCTGGACCCCCCGGGTCGGGAGCACAGATACGCAGTATTTT.

In this sample, this clonotype turned up many times. This chain uses TRBV10-3 with TRBJ2-1, with a possible D match to TRBD2 (6 bases). This CDR3 has 15 amino acids. CDR1 and CDR2 (germline): ENHRY, SYGVKD. Between the trimmed V and J ends, which lost 10 bases and 4 bases, there was a span of 20 bases. CDR3 loop: CASRGSGALYNEQFF. In DNA form, the CDR3 reads TGTGCCAGCCGGGGGAGCGGAGCCCTATACAATGAGCAGTTCTTC.